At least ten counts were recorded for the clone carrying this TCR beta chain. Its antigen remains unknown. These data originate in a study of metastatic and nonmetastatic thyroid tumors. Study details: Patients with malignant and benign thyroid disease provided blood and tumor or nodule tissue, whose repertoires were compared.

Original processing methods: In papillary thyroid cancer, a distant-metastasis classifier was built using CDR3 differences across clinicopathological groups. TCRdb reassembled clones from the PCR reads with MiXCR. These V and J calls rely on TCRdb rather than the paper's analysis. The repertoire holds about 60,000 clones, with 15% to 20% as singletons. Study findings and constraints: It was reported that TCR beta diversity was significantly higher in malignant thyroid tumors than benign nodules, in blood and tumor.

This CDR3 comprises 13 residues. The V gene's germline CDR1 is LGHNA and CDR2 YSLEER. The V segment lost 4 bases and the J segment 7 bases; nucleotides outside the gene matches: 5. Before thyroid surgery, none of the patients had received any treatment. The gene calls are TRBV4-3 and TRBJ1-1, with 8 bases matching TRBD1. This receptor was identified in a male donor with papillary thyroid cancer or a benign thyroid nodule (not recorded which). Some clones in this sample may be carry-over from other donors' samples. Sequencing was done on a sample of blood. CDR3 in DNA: TGCGCCAGCAGCCCAGGACAGGGTCGTGAAGCTTTCTTT. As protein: CASSPGQGREAFF.